What follows are 23 T cell receptor beta chains derived from one specimen sequenced in a study of shared clonotypes between healthy human individuals. Produced via immunoSEQ multiplex PCR; TCRdb's table is partial and in-frame only. In the table there are millions of clones, roughly 94% of which are singletons. Sequencing was carried out using naive CD4+ T cells sorted from blood. Sample subset: CD45RA+ positively selected. The receptors originated from a man aged 18 to 30 in good health.

The chain links TRBV5-1 to TRBJ2-5; 11 positions match TRBD2. V shed 3 bases and J 7 bases; nucleotides not matched to a gene: 5. Germline V CDR1 and CDR2: SGHRS, YFSETQ. CDR3 length equals 14 residues. The CDR3 region is CASSSGLADGTQYF. DNA of the CDR3: TGCGCCAGCAGCTCGGGACTAGCGGACGGGACCCAGTACTTC. The whole variable domain, filled in from reference TRBV5-1 and TRBJ2-5, reads KAGVTQTPRYLIKTRGQQVTLSCSPISGHRSVSWYQQTPGQGLQFLFEYFSETQRNKGNFPGRFSGRQFSNSRSEMNVSTLELGDSALYLCASSSGLADGTQYFGPGTRLLVL.

The chain joins TRBV27 to TRBJ1-5; no definite D call. The CDR3 is 12 amino acids. Trimming left V 5 bases short and J 7 bases short, with 9 bases between. Germline lookup yields CDR1 MNHEY and CDR2 SMNVEV (reference sequence). CDR3 bases: TGTGCCAGCAGTCCCCCAGGACAGCCCCAGCATTTT. This gives the protein CASSPPGQPQHF.

The J gene is TRBJ1-6, the V gene TRBV18; the match to TRBD1 covers 9 bases. CDR3 length equals 15 residues. CDR1 KGHSH and CDR2 LQKENI come from the germline V gene. J was trimmed by 7 bases and V by 5 bases; bases with no gene match: 6. CDR3 bases: TGTGCCAGCTCAGGGGGACAGGGACTAAATTCACCCCTCCACTTT. It translates to CASSGGQGLNSPLHF.

The V call is TRBV5-1, the J call TRBJ1-4, with D maybe TRBD1 (6 bases). Germline V gives CDR1 SGHRS, CDR2 YFSETQ. CDR3 size: 14 residues. Trimming pared 1 base from V and 5 bases from J, leaving 9 bases between. Here the CDR3 reads CASSLWGQNEKLFF. As DNA, the CDR3 is TGCGCCAGCAGCTTGTGGGGGCAAAATGAAAAACTGTTTTTT.

The chain uses TRBV2 and TRBJ1-1; 10 bases are shared with TRBD1. Per the germline V gene, CDR1 is SNHLY and CDR2 is FYNNEI. CDR3 length: 14 residues. The junction had 6 bases not matched to a gene; V was cut back by 5 bases and J by 6 bases. CDR3 protein: CASSTDRGRSEAFF. The CDR3 region has the DNA TGTGCCAGCAGTACCGACAGGGGGCGATCTGAAGCTTTCTTT.

As regards this clone: A junction boundary mismatches the germline segment, possibly from a read error. The chain couples TRBV5-4 to TRBJ2-1, with TRBD1 matching 9 bases. This CDR3 contains 16 residues. Per germline, CDR1 SGHNT and CDR2 YYREEE (reference sequence). The CDR3 bases are TGTGCCAGCACCTTGGGACAGGGCAACTCCTACAATGAGCAGTTCTTC. Translation gives CASTLGQGNSYNEQFF.

The chain employs TRBV9 and TRBJ2-3; D is uncertain. The CDR3 loop spans 14 amino acids. Trimming removed 0 bases at V and 2 bases at J, with 7 bases between. Germline CDR1 reads SGDLS; CDR2 reads YYNGEE. CDR3 bases: TGTGCCAGCAGCGTAGGGTCTATCACAGATACGCAGTATTTT. Translating gives CASSVGSITDTQYF.

This rearrangement joins TRBV6-1 to TRBJ2-3; 7 bases are shared with TRBD2. The ends lost 9 bases at V and 0 bases at J; junction bases unmatched: 9. This CDR3 has 15 amino acids. The germline CDR1 and CDR2 sequences are MNHNS and SASEGT. The CDR3 reads CASPSSGFSTDTQYF. The CDR3 DNA reads TGTGCCAGTCCCTCTAGCGGATTTAGCACAGATACGCAGTATTTT.

The gene calls are TRBV9 and TRBJ2-7; D gene uncertain. V lost 4 bases and J 1 base, leaving 15 bases between the germline ends. The CDR3 extends over 15 amino acids. Germline CDR1 SGDLS, CDR2 YYNGEE. CDR3 bases: TGTGCCAGCAGCCCTCAGGTTGGCCTATCCTACGAGCAGTACTTC. This translates into CASSPQVGLSYEQYF.

V usage is TRBV5-6 and J usage is TRBJ1-2; D call uncertain. Trimming left V 2 bases short and J 0 bases short, with 8 bases between. The CDR3 totals 14 residues. Germline V CDR1 and CDR2: SGHDT, YYEEEE. The CDR3 region has the DNA TGTGCCAGCAGCTTTGGACTTGCTAACTATGGCTACACCTTC. Translated, it gives CASSFGLANYGYTF.

J is TRBJ1-5 and V is TRBV19; D not resolved. From germline, CDR1 is LNHDA and CDR2 SQIVND (reference sequence). Between the trimmed V and J ends, which lost 3 bases and 5 bases, there was a span of 14 bases. This CDR3 is built from 15 residues. In DNA, the CDR3 is TGTGCCAGTAGTATGGTCAGGAACTTTGATCAGCCCCAGCATTTT. Translated, it gives CASSMVRNFDQPQHF.

The V gene is TRBV7-9, the J gene TRBJ1-1, with D possibly TRBD1 on 6 matching bases. Trimming left V 1 base short and J 4 bases short, with 13 bases between. The V gene's germline CDR1 is SEHNR and CDR2 FQNEAQ (reference sequence). This CDR3 is built from 15 residues. This CDR3 is CASSLVVGAGTEAFF. The CDR3, as DNA: TGTGCCAGCAGCTTAGTTGTGGGGGCAGGCACTGAAGCTTTCTTT.

The chain joins TRBV5-1 to TRBJ2-7, with no clear D. Germline V CDR1 and CDR2: SGHRS, YFSETQ. This CDR3 spans 13 amino acids. V lost 2 bases to trimming and J lost 3 bases, with 9 bases between them. As DNA, the CDR3 is TGCGCCAGCAGCTTCCCAGAACTCTACGAGCAGTACTTC. It codes for CASSFPELYEQYF. The entire variable domain, with the rest obtained from reference TRBV5-1 and TRBJ2-7, is as follows: KAGVTQTPRYLIKTRGQQVTLSCSPISGHRSVSWYQQTPGQGLQFLFEYFSETQRNKGNFPGRFSGRQFSNSRSEMNVSTLELGDSALYLCASSFPELYEQYFGPGTRLTVT.

The chain is built from TRBV6-6 and TRBJ1-2; D remains unclear. V was clipped by 6 bases and J by 4 bases, with 12 bases between them. The CDR3 loop spans 13 amino acids. Germline V gene lookup returns CDR1 MNHNY and CDR2 SVGAGI (reference sequence). The CDR3 region is CASRLPSLYGYTF. The DNA of the CDR3 is TGTGCCAGCAGACTTCCCTCTCTCTATGGCTACACCTTC.

V is TRBV2 and J is TRBJ1-6; D is perhaps TRBD1 (5 bases). V dropped 3 bases and J dropped 10 bases, with 16 bases sitting between them. Germline CDR1 reads SNHLY; CDR2 reads FYNNEI. The CDR3 length is 15 residues. The CDR3: CASSDEGPGRSPLHF. For the CDR3, the DNA is TGTGCCAGCAGTGACGAGGGGCCTGGTAGGTCACCCCTCCACTTT.

The chain links TRBV7-9 to TRBJ2-2; 7 nucleotides match TRBD1. The CDR3 spans 14 residues. Germline V lookup: CDR1 SEHNR, CDR2 FQNEAQ (reference sequence). V gave up 11 bases and J gave up 0 bases; unmatched junction bases: 6. The CDR3 bases are TGTGCCCGGGCCGGGACAGCGAACACCGGGGAGCTGTTTTTT. This sequence encodes CARAGTANTGELFF.

This clone showed up just once. The CDR3 here is CASSLAGQGGGYTF. The DNA of the CDR3 is TGTGCCAGCAGCTTAGCGGGACAGGGAGGGGGCTACACCTTC. The genes are TRBV7-8 and TRBJ1-2, with 9 bases that match TRBD1. The germline V gene encodes CDR1 SGHVS and CDR2 FQNEAQ. The CDR3 contains 14 residues. V was clipped by 0 bases and J by 8 bases; unmatched bases: 4.

This sequence joins TRBV25-1 and TRBJ2-4; 10 nucleotides align to TRBD1. CDR1 MGHDK and CDR2 SYGVNS come from the germline V gene. CDR3 length equals 17 residues. Trimming cost V 5 bases and J 1 base; bases outside gene matches: 8. Here the CDR3 DNA reads TGTGCCAGCAGTACCTCGACAGGGGGCTTGGCCAAAAACATTCAGTACTTC. Protein product: CASSTSTGGLAKNIQYF.

This chain joins TRBV4-1 and TRBJ2-7, with D possibly being TRBD2 (6 bases). The germline gives CDR1 MGHRA, CDR2 YSYEKL. The V end was cut by 1 base, the J end by 2 bases, with 12 bases between. The CDR3 is 15 residues long. The CDR3 DNA is TGCGCCAGCAGCCAAGTTGGGGGGAATACCTACGAGCAGTACTTC. Residues: CASSQVGGNTYEQYF.

V is TRBV27 and J is TRBJ2-7, with 8 bases identical to TRBD1. The V and J ends lost 5 bases and 5 bases, in that order; junction bases with no gene match: 8. In germline, CDR1 is MNHEY, CDR2 SMNVEV (reference sequence). The CDR3 contains 14 residues. CDR3 DNA sequence: TGTGCCAGCAGTCCGGGACAGGAGTGGCACGAGCAGTACTTC. It is translated as CASSPGQEWHEQYF.

In this sample, this clone turned up once. This chain uses TRBV5-1 with TRBJ1-6; no clear D gene. CDR1 and CDR2 from the germline V gene are SGHRS and YFSETQ. The CDR3 contains 17 residues. The germline V and J ends were trimmed by 0 bases and 0 bases, with 10 bases remaining between them. The CDR3 sequence: CASSLDLISSYNSPLHF. The DNA for the CDR3 is TGCGCCAGCAGCTTGGATCTGATCAGCTCCTATAATTCACCCCTCCACTTT.

Here the CDR3 reads CASSFQDRGATGQYF. CDR3 nucleotide sequence: TGTGCCAGCAGCTTTCAAGACAGGGGAGCTACGGGGCAGTACTTC. This chain links TRBV5-4 with TRBJ2-7; TRBD1 agrees at 8 bases. The ends lost 2 bases at V and 9 bases at J; junction bases unmatched: 13. The CDR3 has 15 residues. Per the germline V gene, CDR1 is SGHNT and CDR2 is YYREEE (reference sequence).

As concerns this clone: Distinct nucleotide sequences in the sample also encode this CDR3. V usage is TRBV6-5 and J usage is TRBJ2-7; 9 nucleotides agree with TRBD1. The CDR3 has 12 amino acids. Losses at the gene ends were 6 bases for V and 7 bases for J; bases not matched to a gene: 4. Per germline, CDR1 MNHEY and CDR2 SVGAGI. The CDR3 coding sequence is TGTGCCAGCAGGCGGACAGGGGATGAGCAGTACTTC. Protein sequence: CASRRTGDEQYF.